This TCR beta chain derives from a study of a mutant IDH1 vaccine in newly diagnosed glioma. Across the whole study: Treated patients comprised approximately 60% males and 37.5% females, mean age about 38 years. Patients previously underwent radiotherapy, temozolomide, or both, and most underwent both. Study outcomes and limitations: Pseudoprogression appeared unlinked to shifts in leading peripheral T cell clonotypes.

Time point: baseline, week 1 (first vaccination visit). Stated treatment: pre-vaccination baseline after standard-of-care therapy. New WHO grade 3 or 4 astrocytomas that were IDH1-mutant and ATRX-lost occurred in the donors. For this clone: Its specificity is unknown.

TCRdb's table, derived via immunoSEQ multiplex PCR, lists solely in-frame clones and lacks some. The data contain about 63,000 clones, around 88% of them singletons. The germline V and J ends were trimmed by 3 bases and 1 base, with 10 bases remaining between them. Germline-derived CDR1 and CDR2 are SGHDN and FVKESK. CDR3 length: 14 residues. The sequences come from peripheral blood mononuclear cells (PBMCs), collected from a glioma patient treated with radiotherapy, temozolomide or both. The gene calls are TRBV14 and TRBJ2-7; perhaps TRBD2 as D (5 bases). The receptor's source is a woman in her late teens or twenties with glioma. Some clones in this sample may be carry-over from other donors' samples. DNA for the CDR3: TGTGCCAGCAGCCACGTGAGGGCTTCCTACGAGCAGTACTTC. This encodes CASSHVRASYEQYF. Together with reference TRBV14 and TRBJ2-7, the CDR3 gives the full variable domain: EAGVTQFPSHSVIEKGQTVTLRCDPISGHDNLYWYRRVMGKEIKFLLHFVKESKQDESGMPNNRFLAERTGGTYSTLKVQPAELEDSGVYFCASSHVRASYEQYFGPGTRLTVT.